These T cell receptor beta chains were read from a single sample in a study of identical twins. TCRdb reprocessed the 5' RACE reads with MiXCR, giving one entry per CDR3 protein. The sample shows 450,000 or so distinct CDR3 sequences, 14% of them seen only once. This sample was also put to use in a study of yellow fever vaccine responses in identical twins.

Input material: CD4+ T cells sorted from blood. These receptors originate from a young woman in good health. Both conserved end residues are trimmed from each CDR3.

j_gene | v_gene | len | CDR3aa
TRBJ1-3 | TRBV10-3 | 11 | AISGSGQNTIY
TRBJ2-7 | TRBV11-2 | 15 | ASSPRSGTSWTYEQY
TRBJ2-3 | TRBV7-8 | 11 | ASSFLEQDTQY
TRBJ2-1 | TRBV5-1 | 14 | ASSLDGGVAYNEQF
TRBJ2-5 | TRBV24-1 | 9 | ATSDRETQY
TRBJ2-1 | TRBV5-1 | 14 | ASSLVPSANYNEQF
TRBJ2-1 | TRBV20-1 | 13 | SASPGLAGGREQF
TRBJ1-3 | TRBV30 | 13 | AWSVELLRGNTIY
TRBJ2-1 | TRBV20-1 | 13 | SARDMRRPVSEQF
TRBJ2-7 | TRBV5-6 | 12 | ASRSYGGHYEQY
TRBJ1-6 | TRBV10-1 | 14 | ASSDSGQGRASPLH
TRBJ2-7 | TRBV20-1 | 14 | SASVGLAGGSYEQY
TRBJ1-1 | TRBV7-3 | 12 | ASSSIAGEGEAF
TRBJ2-7 | TRBV28 | 14 | ASSLVTSGSSYEQY
TRBJ2-3 | TRBV20-1 | 14 | SAKRGAASSTDTQY
TRBJ2-3 | TRBV12-3/TRBV12-4 | 13 | ASRGGTGATYTQY
TRBJ1-4 | TRBV3-1 | 13 | ASSQEEGINEKLF
TRBJ2-3 | TRBV5-1 | 13 | ASSLLRSSTDTQY
TRBJ2-1 | TRBV7-3 | 14 | ASSLRIGPGYNEQF
TRBJ2-7 | TRBV20-1 | 11 | SAHFARGHEQY
TRBJ1-2 | TRBV20-1 | 11 | SARVWQGYGYT
TRBJ2-3 | TRBV5-1 | 14 | ASSLALQRSTDTQY
TRBJ2-7 | TRBV7-2 | 14 | ASSLRARTTWYEQY
TRBJ2-1 | TRBV10-1 | 10 | ASMSAYNEQF
TRBJ2-2 | TRBV28 | 13 | ASSTPGANTGELF
TRBJ2-7 | TRBV7-9 | 12 | ASSLVEGTGEQY